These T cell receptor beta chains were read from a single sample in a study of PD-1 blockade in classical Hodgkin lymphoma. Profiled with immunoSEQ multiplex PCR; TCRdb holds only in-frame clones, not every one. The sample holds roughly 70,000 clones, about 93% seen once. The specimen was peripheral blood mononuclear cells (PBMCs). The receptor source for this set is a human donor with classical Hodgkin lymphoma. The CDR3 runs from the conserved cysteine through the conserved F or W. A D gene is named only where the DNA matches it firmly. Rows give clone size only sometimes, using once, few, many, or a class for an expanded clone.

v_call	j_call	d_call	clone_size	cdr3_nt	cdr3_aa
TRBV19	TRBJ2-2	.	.	TGTGCCAGTGGGAGGGGGAGAGACACCGGGGAGCTGTTTTTT	CASGRGRDTGELFF
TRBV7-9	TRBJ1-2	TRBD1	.	TGTGCCAGCAGCTCCAACAGGGGGCCTCTCTATGGCTACACCTTC	CASSSNRGPLYGYTF
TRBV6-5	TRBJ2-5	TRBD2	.	TGTGCCAGCCACGTCGGGGGGTCTCAAGAGACCCAGTACTTC	CASHVGGSQETQYF
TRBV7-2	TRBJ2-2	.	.	TGTGCCAGCAGTTATGACTTGTCCGCCCGGGAGCTGTTTTTT	CASSYDLSARELFF
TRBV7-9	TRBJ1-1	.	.	TGTGCCAGCAGCCCAAATCTCAGGGGCGGTAACACTGAAGCTTTCTTT	CASSPNLRGGNTEAFF
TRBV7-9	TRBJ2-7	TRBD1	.	TGTGCCAGCAGCTACAGGGGCCCCTACGAGCAGTACTTC	CASSYRGPYEQYF
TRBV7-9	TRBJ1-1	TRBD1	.	TGTGCCAGCAGCTCGGACAGGGTGAACACTGAAGCTTTCTTT	CASSSDRVNTEAFF
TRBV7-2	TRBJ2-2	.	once	TGTGCCAGCAGCGCAAACTGGAACACCGGGGAGCTGTTTTTT	CASSANWNTGELFF
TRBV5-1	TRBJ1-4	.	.	TGCGCCAGCAGCTACGACAGCTCAACTAATGAAAAACTGTTTTTT	CASSYDSSTNEKLFF
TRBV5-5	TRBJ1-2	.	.	TGTGCCAGCAGCCAAAGGACAGTCTATGGCTACACCTTC	CASSQRTVYGYTF
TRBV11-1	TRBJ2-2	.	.	TGTGCCAGCATGGAGGGCAACCCGAACACCGGGGAGCTGTTTTTT	CASMEGNPNTGELFF
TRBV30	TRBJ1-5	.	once	TGTGCCTGGAGTGTACTGTCCAATCAGCCCCAGCATTTT	CAWSVLSNQPQHF
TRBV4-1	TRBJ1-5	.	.	TGCGCCAGCAGCCAAGAAGGCGGCTATAGCAATCAGCCCCAGCATTTT	CASSQEGGYSNQPQHF
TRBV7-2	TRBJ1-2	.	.	TGTGCCAGCAGCTTAAACTACTATGAACGTCGCTATGGCTACACCTTC	CASSLNYYERRYGYTF
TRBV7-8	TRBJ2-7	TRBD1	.	TGTGCCAGCAGCCGACAGGGGCGAGCCTACGAGCAGTACTTC	CASSRQGRAYEQYF
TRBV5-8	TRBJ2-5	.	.	TGTGCCAGCAGCTTGGCAGGGGCTCGGGAGACCCAGTACTTC	CASSLAGARETQYF
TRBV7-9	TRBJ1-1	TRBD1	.	TGTGCCAGCAGCTTCGCGGGACAGGAGCTTGAAGCTTTCTTT	CASSFAGQELEAFF
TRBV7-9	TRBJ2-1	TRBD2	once	TGTGCCAGCAGCCTGGGACTAGCGGGAAGGACGGGGAGGGGCAATGAGCAGTTCTTC	CASSLGLAGRTGRGNEQFF
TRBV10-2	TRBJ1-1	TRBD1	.	TGCGCCAGCAATCACTGGGACAGTGAAGCTTTCTTT	CASNHWDSEAFF
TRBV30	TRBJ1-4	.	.	TGTGCCTGGAGTTACCCAATAGGGGAAAAACTGTTTTTT	CAWSYPIGEKLFF
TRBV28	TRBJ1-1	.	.	TGTGCCAGCAGCCCCGATCGGGTCTACACTGAAGCTTTCTTT	CASSPDRVYTEAFF
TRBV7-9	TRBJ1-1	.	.	TGTGCCAGCAGCGCAAATACAGGTATGAACACTGAAGCTTTCTTT	CASSANTGMNTEAFF
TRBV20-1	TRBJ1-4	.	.	TGCAGCCACTCAAATAACAGGGAACTGTTTTTT	CSHSNNRELFF
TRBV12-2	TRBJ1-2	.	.	TGTGCAAGTCGCTTCGGACAGGGTCCGCATCCGTATGGCTACACCTTC	CASRFGQGPHPYGYTF
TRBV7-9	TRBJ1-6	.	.	TGTGCCAGCAGCTTAGACTCCTCCAGCTCCTATAATTCACCCCTCCACTTT	CASSLDSSSSYNSPLHF
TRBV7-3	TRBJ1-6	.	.	TGTGCCAGCAGCCGTACACCGGATTCACCCCTCCACTTT	CASSRTPDSPLHF
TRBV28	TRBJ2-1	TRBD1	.	TGTGCCAGCAGTTTAGTCGGCGGGACAGGGGACTGGGTGGCCCCAAGCTCCTACAATGAGCAGTTCTTC	CASSLVGGTGDWVAPSSYNEQFF
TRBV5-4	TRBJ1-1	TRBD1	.	TGTGCCAGCAGCCGCCCGGGACAGGGAGGGACTGAAGCTTTCTTT	CASSRPGQGGTEAFF
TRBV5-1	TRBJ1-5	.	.	TGCGCCAGCAGCTTAGGGCAGGAGAATCAGCCCCAGCATTTT	CASSLGQENQPQHF
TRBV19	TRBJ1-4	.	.	TGTGCCAGTAGTGGTACCGGACTCGCAGGGGAAAAACTGTTTTTT	CASSGTGLAGEKLFF
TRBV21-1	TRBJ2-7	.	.	TGTGCCAGCAGCACTTGCAGGGGCTACGAGCAGTACTTC	CASSTCRGYEQYF
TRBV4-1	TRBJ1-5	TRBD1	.	TGCGCCAGCACCCCCGGGACAGGGCGCAATCAGCCCCAGCATTTT	CASTPGTGRNQPQHF